This TCR beta chain was identified in a study of T cells in localized non-small cell lung cancer. Sequenced by immunoSEQ multiplex PCR; TCRdb stores in-frame clones only, minus some. The table lists roughly 2,100 clones, around a fifth of them singletons. The CDR3 is 15 amino acids. Germline trimming cut 4 bases from V and 5 bases from J; bases unmatched to any gene: 9. In germline, CDR1 is SGHRS, CDR2 YFSETQ. This TCR came from a man between 40 and 70 years old with stage I squamous cell lung carcinoma. This chain uses TRBV5-1 with TRBJ2-7, with 10 bases fitting TRBD1. The starting material was lung tumor tissue, obtained before any cancer treatment. The CDR3 coding sequence is TGCGCCAGCAGCGATCCGGGACAGGGGTCGAACGAGCAGTACTTC. This translates into CASSDPGQGSNEQYF.